Listed below are T cell receptor beta chains from one sample, sequenced in a study of blood T cells in healthy people across ages. TCRdb processed the 5' RACE reads anew with MiXCR; each CDR3 protein has one entry. Counted here are about 800,000 distinct CDR3 sequences, around 25% occurring once; the ten biggest clones make up under 4.5%. These data were also reused for a study on T cells of mothers and their children.

Sequenced: blood. The receptors come from a boy under 18 in good health. Each CDR3 is given with its conserved first and last residue. A D gene is named only where the DNA matches it firmly. Clone size is given for some rows only: seen once, a few or many times, or a class if the clone is expanded.

clone size	V gene	D gene	J gene	CDR3 protein	CDR3 DNA
few	TRBV12-3/TRBV12-4	-	TRBJ2-5	CASTLGTPALQETQYF	TGTGCCAGCACCCTCGGGACTCCAGCCCTTCAAGAGACCCAGTACTTC
-	TRBV18	-	TRBJ2-5	CASSHTGSEETQYF	TGTGCCAGCTCACACACCGGGAGCGAAGAGACCCAGTACTTC
-	TRBV18	-	TRBJ1-5	CASSPDAINQPQHF	TGTGCCAGCTCCCCGGACGCAATCAATCAGCCCCAGCATTTT
-	TRBV5-1	-	TRBJ2-1	CASSGVAGAGYNEQFF	TGCGCCAGCAGCGGGGTTGCGGGGGCAGGTTACAATGAGCAGTTCTTC
-	TRBV4-1	TRBD1	TRBJ1-1	CASSQILVGQGKNTEAFF	TGCGCCAGCAGCCAAATTCTAGTGGGACAGGGAAAGAACACTGAAGCTTTCTTT
-	TRBV29-1	-	TRBJ1-3	CSVELTASGNTIYF	TGCAGCGTTGAACTGACGGCCTCTGGAAACACCATATATTTT
-	TRBV7-2	-	TRBJ2-7	CASSLGVATWRGPSYEQYF	TGTGCCAGCAGCTTAGGCGTTGCAACTTGGCGGGGGCCGTCCTACGAGCAGTACTTC
-	TRBV6-5	-	TRBJ1-1	CASSWQGTEAFF	TGTGCCAGCAGTTGGCAGGGTACTGAAGCTTTCTTT
few	TRBV5-1	-	TRBJ2-3	CASSLGGEDTQYF	TGCGCCAGCAGCCTGGGAGGCGAGGATACGCAGTATTTT
-	TRBV10-3	-	TRBJ2-7	CAMGLGGEQYF	TGTGCCATGGGCTTGGGGGGCGAGCAGTACTTC
few	TRBV7-9	TRBD1	TRBJ2-6	CASSYRDSRGSGANVLTF	TGTGCCAGCAGCTACCGGGACAGTCGCGGGTCTGGGGCCAACGTCCTGACTTTC
-	TRBV29-1	-	TRBJ1-1	CSVEVPTAEAFF	TGCAGCGTTGAAGTCCCGACAGCTGAAGCTTTCTTT
-	TRBV28	-	TRBJ1-2	CASSRPGTYGCTF	TGTGCCAGCAGCCGGCCAGGCACCTATGGCTGCACCTTC
-	TRBV19	-	TRBJ1-2	CASRELRTAVLGYTF	TGTGCCAGTAGAGAGCTCAGGACGGCGGTCTTAGGCTACACCTTC
few	TRBV5-1	-	TRBJ2-7	CASSNIGRTYKYEQYF	TGCGCCAGCAGCAATATCGGCAGGACTTATAAATACGAGCAGTACTTC
-	TRBV12-3/TRBV12-4	-	TRBJ2-7	CASSPPFYLGVEQYF	TGTGCCAGCAGCCCACCATTTTATTTAGGGGTCGAGCAGTACTTC
few	TRBV6-2/TRBV6-3	TRBD2	TRBJ2-7	CASRPIAGDPYEQYF	TGTGCCAGCAGGCCAATAGCGGGGGACCCCTACGAGCAGTACTTC
few	TRBV7-2	TRBD1	TRBJ1-4	CASSLDSRGIEKLFF	TGTGCCAGCAGCTTAGATAGCAGGGGGATAGAAAAACTGTTTTTT
-	TRBV6-2/TRBV6-3	TRBD2	TRBJ2-1	CASLRLAHPSSYNEQFF	TGTGCCAGCTTGCGACTAGCGCACCCGAGCTCCTACAATGAGCAGTTCTTC
-	TRBV4-1	-	TRBJ1-4	CASSPAFAKNEKLFF	TGCGCCAGCAGCCCGGCCTTCGCTAAGAATGAAAAACTGTTTTTT
-	TRBV4-2	TRBD1	TRBJ2-1	CASRHGTDEQFF	TGTGCCAGCAGGCATGGGACAGATGAGCAGTTCTTC
few	TRBV2	-	TRBJ2-7	CASSRTANSYEQYF	TGTGCCAGCAGTCGGACGGCAAACTCCTACGAGCAGTACTTC